This T cell receptor beta chain stems from a study of OX40 agonist ivuxolimab in advanced cancers. The table came from immunoSEQ multiplex PCR; TCRdb's copy has only in-frame clones and leaves some out. The repertoire holds about 64,000 clones, roughly 80% seen once, with 2% to 3% in the top ten. CDR3 length: 13 amino acids. The germline V gene encodes CDR1 MNHEY and CDR2 SVGAGI. The ends were cut back, 6 bases at V and 9 bases at J, with 12 bases in the middle. The sample in question was CD4+ or CD8+ T cells sorted from blood, obtained in a trial of the OX40 agonist ivuxolimab. The rearrangement links TRBV6-5 to TRBJ1-6; D gene uncertain. The origin of this receptor is an adult with an advanced solid tumor such as melanoma, head and neck, liver or kidney cancer. The CDR3 region is CASSPGIGSPLHF. The DNA of the CDR3 is TGTGCCAGCAGCCCGGGTATAGGTTCACCCCTCCACTTT.